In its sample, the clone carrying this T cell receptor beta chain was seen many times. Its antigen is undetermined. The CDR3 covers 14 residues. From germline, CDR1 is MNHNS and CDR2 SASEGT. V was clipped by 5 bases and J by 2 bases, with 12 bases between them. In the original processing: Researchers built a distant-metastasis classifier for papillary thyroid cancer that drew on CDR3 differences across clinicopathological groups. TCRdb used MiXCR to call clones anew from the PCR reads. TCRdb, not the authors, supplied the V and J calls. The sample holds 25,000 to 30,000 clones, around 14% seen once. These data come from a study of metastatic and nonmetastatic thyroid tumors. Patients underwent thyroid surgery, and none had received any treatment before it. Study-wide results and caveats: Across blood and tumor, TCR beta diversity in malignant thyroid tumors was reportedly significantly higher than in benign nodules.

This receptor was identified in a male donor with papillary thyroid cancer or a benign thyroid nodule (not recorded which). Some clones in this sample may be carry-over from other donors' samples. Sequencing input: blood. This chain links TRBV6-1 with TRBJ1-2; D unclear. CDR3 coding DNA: TGTGCCAGCAGTTCGGCGTTGGCCAACTATGGCTACACCTTC. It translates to CASSSALANYGYTF.